This TCR beta chain stems from a study of T cells in Graves' hyperthyroidism and ophthalmopathy (dated by TCRdb to about 2019). Background on the whole study: Peripheral blood was collected at initial diagnosis, before any treatment. TCR Vbeta CDR3 sequencing of 135 peripheral blood samples (about 45 ophthalmopathy, under 80 hyperthyroidism and approximately 17 progressor patients) is reported in the paper. In addition, the study compared T-cell repertoires in thyroid tissue and in blood from five or six Graves' hyperthyroidism patients. A discovery cohort of about 96 patients, 43 with Graves' ophthalmopathy and approximately 57 with stable Graves' hyperthyroidism, was used to find distinguishing TCR V-J signatures. After blood sampling, hyperthyroidism patients were treated with methimazole at a starting dose of 30 mg daily, and ophthalmopathy patients were treated with high-dose intravenous methylprednisolone. Prospective prediction of ophthalmopathy was tested in an independent validation cohort of approximately 19 hyperthyroidism patients and some 17 patients who later progressed to ophthalmopathy. The approximately 98 discovery patients were randomly divided into training and test sets at a 7:3 ratio.

Graves' hyperthyroidism was defined as stable when no progression to ophthalmopathy occurred over 18 months of follow-up. Hyperthyroidism patients were newly diagnosed, with disease duration under 2 months, and aged 18 to 65 years. Patients with uncontrolled infections, other autoimmune diseases, pregnancy or lactation were excluded. Clinical symptoms, serum thyroxine and TRAb, thyroid ultrasound, and orbital computed tomography formed the basis for the diagnoses. Ficoll-Paque density gradient centrifugation was used to isolate PBMCs from 10 ml of fresh peripheral blood. Total RNA was extracted using Trizol reagent, and RNA quality was assessed on an Agilent 2100 Bioanalyzer. Here is what the overall study found, with its caveats: In validation, progression to ophthalmopathy was predicted by the model with roughly 69% sensitivity and under 85% specificity, a median of about 6 months before onset. In cross-validation, a model built on a 13 V-J signature told ophthalmopathy apart from stable hyperthyroidism with approximately 90% sensitivity and 81% to 82% specificity, and in testing the same model reached 80%/75%. Sample size was not statistically predetermined, and blinding of investigators to group allocation was not performed. Most expanded thyroid clonotypes (frequency above 0.001) were also detected in blood, suggesting blood repertoires may reflect thyroid immune responses.

The TCR beta CDR3 regions were amplified from RNA transcripts. The TCR CDR3 was subjected to a first round of RT-PCR using the HTBI primer set and the Qiagen OneStep RT-PCR kit. A second multiplex PCR round built the libraries, followed by size selection and purification. Paired-end sequencing of the libraries was performed with 100 bp reads on an Illumina HiSeq2000. Regarding the original processing steps: SOAPnuke was used to process the raw data, throwing out any read that contained adapters or uncalled bases, had a mean Phred below 15, or lacked an exact constant-primer or identifier match. COPE v1.2.5 was used to merge the high-quality paired reads, and each unique nucleotide sequence was defined as a clonotype. MiTCR v1.1 was used to align clonotypes to the IMGT TRBV, TRBD and TRBJ reference segments. Only V-J combinations with frequency above 0.0001, covering approximately 99% of repertoires, were analysed. A TCS score was defined as the ratio of F50 (clonal expansion) to E x V (chaos), with BLOSUM62-based TCRdist applied between CDR3 peptides within each V-J. Welch's t-statistics and random forest reduced some 510 V-J features to some 14, which were used in a naive Bayes classifier (R e1071). TCRdb reprocessing: public reads trimmed at Q25 with fastp, clones called with MiXCR, in-frame beta chains kept. CDR3 protein sequences are deduplicated, and each keeps its most common genes and DNA. The V and J calls were not made by the authors but by TCRdb's processing. The sample contains 400,000 to 500,000 distinct CDR3 sequences, around 13% of them found a single time. The top ten hold about 5% of the sample.

Many counts were recorded for this clonotype. Its antigen remains unidentified. No base-level quality is on record; no much larger clone is a single base apart. The sequence was collected from a woman in her late teens or twenties with Graves' hyperthyroidism. The sequencing sample was made of blood.

The nucleotides read TGTGCCAGCAGTTACTCGCGCAGGGGGCATTATAGCAATCAGCCCCAGCATTTT. Its coded protein is CASSYSRRGHYSNQPQHF. The sequence joins TRBV6-6 to TRBJ1-5; 8 bases in between match TRBD1. Inclusive of the bounding cysteine and phenylalanine, the CDR3 is 18 residues long. Just CDR3 DNA is preserved here, 54 bases in frame from base 1. For this chain, trimming is 0 bases at the V end and 0 bases at the J end, and the number of junction bases without a gene match is 7. In the germline V gene (reference sequence), CDR1 corresponds to MNHNY and CDR2 to SVGAGI.